Presented here are 23 T cell receptor beta chains from one specimen sequenced in a study of graft-versus-host responses after intestinal transplantation. These receptors have no identified antigens. Clones were sequenced by immunoSEQ multiplex PCR, and TCRdb holds only the in-frame ones, with some missing. This table holds 100,000 to 140,000 clones, about 87% found once. The material sequenced was unstimulated CD4+ T cells sorted from spleen or lymph node cells, taken before transplant. Every receptor here comes from a human donor who was the organ donor for an intestinal transplant.

The chain recombines TRBV5-6 with TRBJ1-1; D gene ambiguous. V was shortened by 3 bases and J by 0 bases, with 6 bases between the two germline ends. Germline V CDR1 and CDR2: SGHDT, YYEEEE. CDR3 length equals 13 residues. The CDR3 is CASSSLMNTEAFF. As DNA, the CDR3 is TGTGCCAGCAGCTCTTTAATGAACACTGAAGCTTTCTTT.

The chain recombines TRBV6-1 with TRBJ1-5; TRBD1 might be the D (6 bases). V was cut by 2 bases and J by 0 bases, with 17 bases left in between. The CDR3 extends over 18 amino acids. Germline V gene sequence: CDR1 MNHNS, CDR2 SASEGT. CDR3 DNA: TGTGCCAGCAGTGAACTAAGACAGGCGATCTATAGCAATCAGCCCCAGCATTTT. Translation: CASSELRQAIYSNQPQHF.

This sequence joins TRBV18 and TRBJ2-1; 9 nucleotides agree with TRBD1. V was pared by 4 bases and J by 6 bases, with 7 bases of the junction left unmatched. CDR1 KGHSH and CDR2 LQKENI come from the germline V gene. CDR3 size: 15 residues. The CDR3 DNA sequence: TGTGCCAGCTCACTTGTTGGGACAGGGATCAATGAGCAGTTCTTC. This sequence encodes CASSLVGTGINEQFF. The full variable domain, with the rest looked up from reference TRBV18 and TRBJ2-1, is NAGVMQNPRHLVRRRGQEARLRCSPMKGHSHVYWYRQLPEEGLKFMVYLQKENIIDESGMPKERFSAEFPKEGPSILRIQQVVRGDSAAYFCASSLVGTGINEQFFGPGTRLTVL.

The chain couples TRBV27 to TRBJ2-3; the match to TRBD2 covers 11 bases. Losses at the gene ends were 6 bases for V and 3 bases for J; bases not matched to a gene: 8. The CDR3 consists of 16 residues. CDR1 and CDR2 from the germline V gene are MNHEY and SMNVEV (reference sequence). The CDR3 region is CASRPILAGVTDTQYF. In nucleotides, the CDR3 is TGTGCCAGCAGGCCTATACTAGCGGGAGTAACAGATACGCAGTATTTT.

The chain carries TRBV5-1 and TRBJ2-7, with 11 positions matching TRBD1. J lost 5 bases, V lost 5 bases, and 6 bases had no gene match. Germline loops: CDR1 SGHRS, CDR2 YFSETQ. CDR3 length equals 14 residues. CDR3 amino acids: CASSWGQGVNEQYF. Here the CDR3 DNA reads TGCGCCAGCAGTTGGGGACAGGGGGTCAACGAGCAGTACTTC.

Of note for this clone: As the CDR3 is not closed by the conserved phenylalanine or tryptophan, this likely results from a read error. The J gene is TRBJ1-1, the V gene TRBV5-1; the match to TRBD1 covers 8 bases. Trimming took 5 bases from V and 4 from J; bases not matched to a gene: 10. The V gene's germline CDR1 is SGHRS and CDR2 YFSETQ. The CDR3 has 15 residues. CDR3 residues: CASRNPDRVSTEAFL. CDR3 coding DNA: TGCGCCAGCAGGAATCCGGACAGGGTGAGCACTGAAGCTTTCCTT.

This clone was seen a single time. The chain carries TRBV5-1 and TRBJ1-2; tentatively, D is TRBD1 (5 bases). V was shortened by 2 bases and J by 5 bases, with 10 bases between the two germline ends. Germline assignment: CDR1 SGHRS and CDR2 YFSETQ. The CDR3 sequence is 13 residues long. This CDR3 is CASSFGGLYGYTF. CDR3 nucleotide sequence: TGCGCCAGCAGCTTCGGGGGGTTGTATGGCTACACCTTC.

This chain links TRBV7-9 with TRBJ1-1; a possible D gene is TRBD1 (5 bases). Trimming removed 4 bases from V and 4 bases from J, with 13 bases in between. The CDR3 is made up of 14 amino acids. Per the germline V gene, CDR1 is SEHNR and CDR2 is FQNEAQ (reference sequence). CDR3 sequence: CASSSGRGSTEAFF. DNA for the CDR3: TGTGCCAGCAGCTCGGGTAGGGGTAGCACTGAAGCTTTCTTT.

A few counts support this clone. This sample includes further DNA sequences coding for the same CDR3. The rearrangement uses TRBV9 and TRBJ2-5, with 8 bases that match TRBD2. The CDR3 is 13 residues long. Trimming at V came to 3 bases and at J to 4 bases, leaving 2 bases not matched to a gene. The V gene's germline CDR1 is SGDLS and CDR2 YYNGEE. The CDR3 spells CASSGRGGETQYF. CDR3 sequence (DNA): TGTGCCAGCAGCGGTCGGGGGGGAGAGACCCAGTACTTC.

The V call is TRBV11-2, the J call TRBJ2-7; tentatively, D is TRBD1 (6 bases). The CDR3 spans 13 residues. Germline lookup yields CDR1 SGHAT and CDR2 FQNNGV. The ends were cut back, 5 bases at V and 7 bases at J, with 15 bases in the middle. CDR3 sequence (DNA): TGTGCCAGCAGCCAGGGGCTGGGGTGGGAGCAGTACTTC. Encoded protein: CASSQGLGWEQYF. Looking up the rest from reference TRBV11-2 and TRBJ2-7 gives the full variable domain: EAGVAQSPRYKIIEKRQSVAFWCNPISGHATLYWYQQILGQGPKLLIQFQNNGVVDDSQLPKDRFSAERLKGVDSTLKIQPAKLEDSAVYLCASSQGLGWEQYFGPGTRLTVT.

V gene TRBV30 combines with J gene TRBJ2-7; 9 bases are shared with TRBD2. Losses at the gene ends were 0 bases for V and 6 bases for J; bases not matched to a gene: 6. CDR3 size: 14 residues. CDR1 is GTSNPN, CDR2 SVGIG, per germline (reference sequence). The CDR3 nucleotides are TGTGCCTGGAGTGTACGAGGCGGGAGGGGCGAGCAGTACTTC. This codes for CAWSVRGGRGEQYF.

The chain employs TRBV5-5 and TRBJ1-3; 7 bases agree with TRBD1. CDR1 and CDR2 (germline): SGHKS, YYEKEE (reference sequence). The CDR3 is 16 amino acids. The J segment lost 3 bases and the V segment lost 0 bases, leaving 6 bases of the junction unmatched. The CDR3 coding sequence is TGTGCCAGCAGCTTGGACAGGGGATTATATGGAAACACCATATATTTT. Its translation: CASSLDRGLYGNTIYF.

The rearrangement links TRBV23-1 to TRBJ2-2, with unresolved D. TRBV23-1 counts as an open reading frame of uncertain function. The CDR3 loop spans 14 amino acids. V lost 6 bases to trimming and J lost 1 base, with 9 bases between them. CDR3 coding DNA: TGCGCCAGCAGGGCAACTTTGAACACCGGGGAGCTGTTTTTT. It yields the protein CASRATLNTGELFF.

The rearrangement joins TRBV7-6 to TRBJ2-1; TRBD2 aligns across 14 bases. Looked up from germline, CDR1 is SGHVS and CDR2 is FNYEAQ. The CDR3 is 20 amino acids. The V and J ends lost 5 bases and 3 bases, in that order; junction bases with no gene match: 15. CDR3 region: CASSPYSTSGGAYYYNEQFF. The CDR3 DNA reads TGTGCCAGCAGCCCCTACTCGACTAGCGGGGGGGCCTATTACTACAATGAGCAGTTCTTC.

The chain employs TRBV15 and TRBJ1-5; 8 bases line up with TRBD1. The germline gives CDR1 LNHNV, CDR2 YYDKDF (reference sequence). This CDR3 contains 14 residues. The J segment lost 2 bases and the V segment lost 5 bases, leaving 2 bases of the junction unmatched. The CDR3 sequence: CATSQGQGNQPQHF. CDR3 DNA: TGTGCCACCAGCCAGGGACAGGGCAATCAGCCCCAGCATTTT.

The chain recombines TRBV18 with TRBJ1-6; possibly TRBD1 for D (6 bases). The CDR3 runs 13 residues. The germline gives CDR1 KGHSH, CDR2 LQKENI. Trimming pared 0 bases from V and 19 bases from J, leaving 16 bases between. The CDR3 region has the DNA TGTGCCAGCTCACCACCCCTCCGGGACACGGTACACTTT. Amino acids: CASSPPLRDTVHF.

This clone was counted a single time. The rearrangement links TRBV19 to TRBJ2-3; 12 bases align to TRBD1. With 6 bases clipped from V and 2 bases from J, the junction kept 12 bases outside the gene matches. Germline V gives CDR1 LNHDA, CDR2 SQIVND (reference sequence). This CDR3 comprises 18 residues. The CDR3 DNA follows: TGTGCCAGTAGCCGAACCGACGGGACAGGGGGCTACACAGATACGCAGTATTTT. Its translation: CASSRTDGTGGYTDTQYF.

The CDR3 bases are TGTGCCAGCAGCTTTGAACGGGCCCAGTACTTC. The encoded protein is CASSFERAQYF. This chain links TRBV7-9 with TRBJ2-5; D ambiguous. Germline assignment: CDR1 SEHNR and CDR2 FQNEAQ (reference sequence). The CDR3 is made up of 11 amino acids. V was pared by 3 bases and J by 9 bases, with 8 bases between.

Worth noting for this clone: The sample contains more than one DNA sequence encoding this CDR3. The chain joins TRBV14 to TRBJ2-3; 10 bases are a match to TRBD2. Looked up from germline, CDR1 is SGHDN and CDR2 is FVKESK. The ends lost 5 bases at V and 0 bases at J; junction bases unmatched: 5. The CDR3 runs 16 residues. CDR3 region: CASSSRTSGSTDTQYF. CDR3 DNA: TGTGCCAGCAGCTCACGGACTAGCGGTAGCACAGATACGCAGTATTTT.

J is TRBJ2-1 and V is TRBV2; the D is unclear. Germline V gene lookup returns CDR1 SNHLY and CDR2 FYNNEI. Trimming pared 7 bases from V and 7 bases from J, leaving 17 bases between. The CDR3 sequence is 14 residues long. The CDR3 loop is CASKPRAIKNEQFF. The CDR3 DNA reads TGTGCCAGCAAACCCCGGGCCATAAAGAATGAGCAGTTCTTC.

The chain couples TRBV29-1 to TRBJ2-7; TRBD2 agrees at 9 bases. Germline lookup yields CDR1 SQVTM and CDR2 ANQGSEA. CDR3 length: 15 residues. V was pared by 4 bases and J by 3 bases, with 10 bases of the junction left unmatched. CDR3 loop: CSVARGLAGIYEQYF. CDR3 bases: TGCAGCGTTGCGAGGGGGCTAGCGGGAATCTACGAGCAGTACTTC.

This rearrangement joins TRBV29-1 to TRBJ1-2, with unresolved D. V was pared by 4 bases and J by 0 bases, with 6 bases between. The CDR3 length is 12 residues. Germline V gene lookup returns CDR1 SQVTM and CDR2 ANQGSEA. CDR3 bases: TGCAGCGTTGCAGACACTAACTATGGCTACACCTTC. This gives the protein CSVADTNYGYTF.

This clone was seen only once. The rearrangement links TRBV5-1 to TRBJ2-7, with no clear D. The CDR3 runs to 12 residues. CDR1 and CDR2 (germline): SGHRS, YFSETQ. Trimming pared 1 base from V and 6 bases from J, leaving 8 bases between. The CDR3, as DNA: TGCGCCAGCAGCTTGCCGAGCTCCGAGCAGTACTTC. This translates into CASSLPSSEQYF.